This T cell receptor beta chain was profiled in a study of blood T cells in healthy people across ages (dated by TCRdb to about 2015). Background on the whole study: In model experiments, template switching captured about one uniquely barcoded TCR beta cDNA molecule for every two T cells. Age-related changes in TCR beta repertoire diversity were measured in the study by deep sequencing normalized with unique cDNA molecular identifiers. The donors were divided into four age groups: young (average around 15 years), middle-aged (about 39), aged (roughly 60) and long-lived (nearly 85). Two additional independent replicas of 1 million unique cDNA reads from the same blood draw were analyzed for two donors (one aged 18 to 30 and one aged 80 or older). What the research found in general, with its limitations: There was a strong correlation between observed TCR beta diversity and the percentage of naive T cells measured by flow cytometry. Compared with the aged group, the long-lived group had more naive CD4+ T cells, fewer expanded clones and increased TCR diversity, suggesting age selection. As age increased, observed TCR beta diversity per million T cells dropped in a roughly linear way, and a significant reduction was already evident by age 40. Because the CMV infection status of the donors was unknown, age-related changes in expanded clonotypes may potentially have been confounded. Conclusive comparison of naive and antigen-experienced compartments was prevented by the profiling of bulk unsorted PBMCs. Total diversity estimates from one million sequenced T cells were considered lower bounds and underestimates.

The library was generated by 5' RACE. Sequencing took place on an Illumina HiSeq 2500. A second roughly 6 to 11 cycle PCR used a sample-barcoded 5' primer and a J-beta primer mix. Each TCR beta cDNA molecule received a unique molecular identifier from a template-switch 5' adaptor carrying 12 random nucleotides. At least 2.5 million CDR3-containing paired-end reads were obtained from each sample. The Mint cDNA synthesis kit, primed by a TRBC-specific oligonucleotide, was used to synthesize first-strand cDNA from all RNA. After uracil-DNA glycosylase treatment, a first 18-cycle PCR used universal primers M1SS and BC2_uni_R on all cDNA. Concerning the study's data processing: For normalization, 1 million high-quality reads, each with a distinct molecular identifier, were randomly selected from each sample. Instead of being binned into consensus sequences, reads with shared molecular identifiers were discarded. MiTCR, run with a Q25 quality threshold and the strictest error-elimination algorithm, handled CDR3 identification, clonotype clustering and error correction. A nonparametric unseen species model with Euler transformation was used to estimate lower-bound total TCR beta diversity. The public reads were reanalyzed by TCRdb: fastp trimming at Q25, MiXCR alignment, in-frame beta chains only. For every CDR3 protein sequence, its rows merge into one entry that carries the most common genes and DNA. These V and J calls derive from TCRdb rather than the authors' analysis. In this sample the table shows roughly 800,000 distinct CDR3 sequences, roughly 25% of which occur a single time. The biggest ten clones account for approximately 2.9% of the sample.

The germline V gene provides CDR1 LGHNA and CDR2 YNFKEQ. The trim is 0 bases for V and 3 bases for J, with a gap of 11 bases between the germline ends. The CDR3, from cysteine to phenylalanine, totals 16 residues. CDR3 DNA is the only sequence kept; it has 48 bases, read in frame from the first base. This clonotype showed up just a few times. Its antigen remains unidentified. No much larger clone exists at a distance of one base, and base qualities are not known. The 39 donors, aged 6 to 90 years, were systemically healthy Caucasian individuals from Russia. Each donor gave ten milliliters of peripheral blood, drawn into EDTA-treated Vacutainer tubes. Ficoll-Paque density-gradient centrifugation was used to isolate PBMCs, with at least 6 million obtained per sample. Trizol reagent was used to extract total RNA from PBMCs, with at least 5 micrograms per sample. For every donor, flow cytometry on a PBMC aliquot measured the percentage of naive CD45RAhigh/CD27high T cells.

These data also formed part of another study, on T cells of mothers and their children. The second publication reports: Donors were nine systemically healthy Caucasian individuals: three mothers and their six children. cDNA synthesis used all of the extracted RNA, with around 1.5 ug of RNA in each 15 ul reaction. In the second PCR, the M1S primer introduced both the sample barcodes and 2-4 random nucleotides. Each mother yielded over 8.5 million TCR beta CDR3 reads and each child a few million reads. In both related and unrelated pairs, thymic selection shapes the output of TCR recombination in a similar way, with inherited differences having only a minor effect. Normalized repertoire overlap in related mother-child pairs was always slightly higher than in unrelated mother-child pairs, but the difference was never significant. With a sensitivity of about 100 clones per million clonotypes, no persistent microchimeric T cell clones were detected. The study used deep NGS to compare TCR beta repertoires of mothers and children, seeking features distinguishing related mother-child pairs from unrelated individuals. The mean age was 40 +/- 4 years for the mothers and approximately 11 +/- 4 years for the children. After adapter ligation with NEBNext reagents, the libraries were sequenced on Illumina HiSeq 2000 with 100+100 nt paired-end reads. To prevent cross-contamination, the mother and child libraries were prepared one month apart and sequenced in separate runs. For each donor, between about 450,000 and 2,300,000 distinct TCR beta clonotypes were identified. Naive TCR beta clonotypes were estimated from low-frequency clonotypes matched to each donor's FACS-determined naive share, without sorting.

The sequencing sample was made of blood. The source of this sequence is a boy younger than 18 in good health. The V and J segments used are TRBV4-2 and TRBJ1-4, with no confident D gene call. Here the CDR3 is given as CASSQDRASANEKLFF. The nucleotides are TGTGCCAGCAGCCAAGATAGGGCTTCAGCTAATGAAAAACTGTTTTTT.